This T cell receptor beta chain was recovered during a study of metastatic and nonmetastatic thyroid tumors. Findings and limits, study-wide: Patients with malignant thyroid tumors reportedly had significantly higher TCR beta diversity than those with benign nodules, in blood and tumor.

Thyroid surgery was preceded by no treatment in any patient. In the source study's methods: Clinicopathological groups supplied CDR3 differences that were used to build a distant-metastasis classifier for papillary thyroid cancer. TCRdb re-clonotyped the PCR reads via MiXCR. TCRdb's processing, not the study's, gives the V and J calls here. Among 30,000 to 35,000 clones listed, 25% to 35% were seen once. As to this clone: As yet, its antigen is unknown.

V was clipped by 5 bases and J by 5 bases; unmatched bases: 4. Germline V gives CDR1 DFQATT, CDR2 SNEGSKA (reference sequence). There are 12 residues in the CDR3. The rearrangement links TRBV20-1 to TRBJ2-7; 9 bases map to TRBD1. The sequencing sample was made of blood. The receptor comes from a female donor with papillary thyroid cancer or a benign thyroid nodule (not recorded which). Some clones in this sample may be carry-over from other donors' samples. The CDR3 loop is CSAETGGNEQYF. The CDR3 bases are TGCAGTGCTGAGACAGGGGGTAACGAGCAGTACTTC.